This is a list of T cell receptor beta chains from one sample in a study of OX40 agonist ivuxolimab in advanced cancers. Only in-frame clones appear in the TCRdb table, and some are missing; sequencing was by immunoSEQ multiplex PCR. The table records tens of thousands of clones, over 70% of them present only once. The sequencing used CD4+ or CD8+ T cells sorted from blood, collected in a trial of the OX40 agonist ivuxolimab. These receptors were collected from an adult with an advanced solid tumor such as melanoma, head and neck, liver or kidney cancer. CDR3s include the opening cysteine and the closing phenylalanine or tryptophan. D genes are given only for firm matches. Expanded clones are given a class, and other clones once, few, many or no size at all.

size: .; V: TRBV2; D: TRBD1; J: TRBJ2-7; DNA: TGTGCCAGCAGACAGGGGGCGGAGGAGCAGTACTTC; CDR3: CASRQGAEEQYF
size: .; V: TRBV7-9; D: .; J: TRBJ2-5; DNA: TGTGCCAGCAGCACTCGTAGGGACGGCACCGAGTACTTC; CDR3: CASSTRRDGTEYF
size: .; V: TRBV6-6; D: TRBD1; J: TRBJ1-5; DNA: TGTGCCAGCATTGACAGGGTGATGAAAAATCAGCCCCAGCATTTT; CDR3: CASIDRVMKNQPQHF
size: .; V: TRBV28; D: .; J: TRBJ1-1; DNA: TGTGCCAGCCGATGGGGACAAGAAGCTTTCTTT; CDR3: CASRWGQEAFF
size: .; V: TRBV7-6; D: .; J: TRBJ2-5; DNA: TGTGCCAGCAGCCGATTCAAAGAGACCCAGTACTTC; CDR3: CASSRFKETQYF
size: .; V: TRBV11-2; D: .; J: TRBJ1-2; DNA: TGTGCCAGCAGCCCGCCATATGGGGGCTATGGCTACACCTTC; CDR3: CASSPPYGGYGYTF
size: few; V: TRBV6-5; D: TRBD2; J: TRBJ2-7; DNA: TGTGCCAGCAGCCAGACTAGCGGAGGCCGCCGTGAGCAGTACTTC; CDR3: CASSQTSGGRREQYF
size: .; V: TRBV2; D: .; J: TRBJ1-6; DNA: TGTGCCAGCAGTCCGGGCCAAAATTCACCCCTCCACTTT; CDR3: CASSPGQNSPLHF
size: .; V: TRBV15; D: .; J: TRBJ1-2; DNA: TGTGCCACCAGCAGAGATCCCCGAAGGGAGAATGGCCACACCTTC; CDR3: CATSRDPRRENGHTF
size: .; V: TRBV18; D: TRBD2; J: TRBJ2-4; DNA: TGTGCCAGCTCACCTCCCGGGACTAGTGAAAACATTCAGTACTTC; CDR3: CASSPPGTSENIQYF
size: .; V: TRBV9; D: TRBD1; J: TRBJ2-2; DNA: TGTGCCAGCAGCGTAAGATCTGGTGGACAGGGGGAAACCGGGGAGCTGTTTTTT; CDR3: CASSVRSGGQGETGELFF
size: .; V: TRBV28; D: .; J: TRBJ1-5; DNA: TGTGCCAGCAGTACAGACGGGGGGATAGGACAGCCCCAGCATTTT; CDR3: CASSTDGGIGQPQHF
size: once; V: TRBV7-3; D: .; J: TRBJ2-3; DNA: TGTGCCAGCAGCCCCTGGTCCGTGAGCGGGCGAGATACGCAGTATTTT; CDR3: CASSPWSVSGRDTQYF
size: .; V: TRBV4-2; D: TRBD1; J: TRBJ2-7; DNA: TGTGCCAGCAGCCAAGTTTTGGGACAGGACTACGAGCAGTACTTC; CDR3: CASSQVLGQDYEQYF
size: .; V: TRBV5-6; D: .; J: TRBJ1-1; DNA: TGTGCCAGCAGCCGCGACCGGACTGAAGCTTTCTTT; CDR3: CASSRDRTEAFF
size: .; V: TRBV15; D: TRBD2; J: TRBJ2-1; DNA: TGTGCCACCAGCAGAGATCTTAGCGGGAGTGAGCAGTTCTTC; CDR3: CATSRDLSGSEQFF
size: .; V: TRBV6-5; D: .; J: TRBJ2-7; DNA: TGTGCCAGCAGCCCCACCGGGACTGTCTACGAGCAGTACTTC; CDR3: CASSPTGTVYEQYF
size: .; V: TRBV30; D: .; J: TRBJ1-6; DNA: TGTGCCTGGAGCGGGACGGTTTCACCCCTCCACTTT; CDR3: CAWSGTVSPLHF
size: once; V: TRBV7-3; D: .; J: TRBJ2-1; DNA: TGTGCCAGCAGCCGAGGACCGAGCTCCTACAATGAGCAGTTCTTC; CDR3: CASSRGPSSYNEQFF
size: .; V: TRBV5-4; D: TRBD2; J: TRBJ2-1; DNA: TGTGCCAGCAGCTTGGAGGTGGGGAGGGCCAATGAGCAGTTCTTC; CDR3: CASSLEVGRANEQFF
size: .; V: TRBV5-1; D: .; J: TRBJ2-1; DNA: TGCGCCAGCAGCTCCGGACAGCCTTTAGGCGATGAGCAGTTCTTC; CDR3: CASSSGQPLGDEQFF
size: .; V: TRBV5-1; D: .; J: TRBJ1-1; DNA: TGCGCCAGCAGCACGGGACATTCGAACACTGAAGCTTTCTTT; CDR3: CASSTGHSNTEAFF
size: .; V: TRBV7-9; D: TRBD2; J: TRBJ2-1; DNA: TGTGCCAGTCCCCCCCGGGGACTAGCGGGATACAATGAGCAGTTCTTC; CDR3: CASPPRGLAGYNEQFF
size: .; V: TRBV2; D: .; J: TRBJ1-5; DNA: TGTGCCAGCAGTGTGTGGGGGACGGATCAGCCCCAGCATTTT; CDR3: CASSVWGTDQPQHF
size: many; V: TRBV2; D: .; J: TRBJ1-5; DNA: TGTGCCAGCAGTGGGCTCTCCCGAATCCGCAATCAGCCCCAGCATTTT; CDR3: CASSGLSRIRNQPQHF
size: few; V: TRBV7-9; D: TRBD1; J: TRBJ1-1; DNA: TGTGCCAGCAGCTATGACAGGGGGCTTGGTGAAGCTTTCTTT; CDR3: CASSYDRGLGEAFF
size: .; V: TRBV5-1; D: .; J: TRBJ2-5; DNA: TGCGCCAGCAGCTCCCAAGAGACCCAGTACTTC; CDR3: CASSSQETQYF
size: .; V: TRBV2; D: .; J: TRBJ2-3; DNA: TGTGCCAGCAGAAAGGGGGGAGATACGCAGTATTTT; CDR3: CASRKGGDTQYF
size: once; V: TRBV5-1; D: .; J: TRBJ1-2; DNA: TGCGCCAGCTCTCGGGGGGGTAACTATGGCTACACCTTC; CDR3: CASSRGGNYGYTF
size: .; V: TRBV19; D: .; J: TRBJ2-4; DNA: TGTGCCAGTATGGGGGGACGGGCCAAAAACATTCAGTACTTC; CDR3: CASMGGRAKNIQYF
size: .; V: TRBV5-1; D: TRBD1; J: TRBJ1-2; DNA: TGCGCCAGCAGCTTGACAGGGGAGGGCTATGGCTACACCTTC; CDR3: CASSLTGEGYGYTF
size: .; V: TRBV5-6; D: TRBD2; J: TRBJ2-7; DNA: TGTGCCGGGGCGGGGGATAAGGAGCAGTACTTC; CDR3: CAGAGDKEQYF
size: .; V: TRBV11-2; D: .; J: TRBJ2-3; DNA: TGTGCCAGCAGCTTAGCAGACCCACACACAGATACGCAGTATTTT; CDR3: CASSLADPHTDTQYF
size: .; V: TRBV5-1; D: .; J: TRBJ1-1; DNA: TGCGCCAGCAGCTGGACCCAGAACACTGAAGCTTTCTTT; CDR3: CASSWTQNTEAFF
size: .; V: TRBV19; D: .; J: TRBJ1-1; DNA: TGCGCCAGTAGTATAGGGGGGGGGCCGGCTTTCTTT; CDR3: CASSIGGGPAFF
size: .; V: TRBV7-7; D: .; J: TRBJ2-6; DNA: TGTGCCAGCAGCGCTTATCTGCCACAAAGTCGGGCCAACGTCCTGACTTTC; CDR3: CASSAYLPQSRANVLTF
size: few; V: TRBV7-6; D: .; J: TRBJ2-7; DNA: TGTGCCAGCAGCTTAACGGCGTCCTACGAGCAGTACTTC; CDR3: CASSLTASYEQYF
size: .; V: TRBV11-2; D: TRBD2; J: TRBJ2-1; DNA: TGTGCCAGCAGCTTTATAGCGGGGGCCTACAATGAGCAGTTCTTC; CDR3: CASSFIAGAYNEQFF
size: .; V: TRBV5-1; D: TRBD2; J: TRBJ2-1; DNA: TGCGCCAGCAGCACCCAGCGGGAGGGCCCTGAGCAGTTCTTC; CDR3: CASSTQREGPEQFF
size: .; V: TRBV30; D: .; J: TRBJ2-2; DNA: TGTGCCTGGAGCCCAGGGGAGGGATACACCGGGGAGCTGTTTTTT; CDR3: CAWSPGEGYTGELFF